The sequence of this TCR beta chain was determined in a study of blood T cell repertoires in COVID-19. Study information: Italy, Spain and the United States were the sources of the convalescent and acute COVID-19 samples. From T cells, B-cell-depleted T cells, or PBMCs came the material, which was cDNA or gDNA.

Authors' methods: Estimation of nucleated cell counts was performed using reference gene primer amplification. Sequencing was performed with immunoSEQ multiplex PCR; in TCRdb, only in-frame clones are kept and a portion is missing. V, J and clone size reflect that table, while D and trimming were determined from the DNA. Of around 97,000 clones listed, approximately 87% are singletons. This CDR3 contains 12 residues. V lost 10 bases to trimming and J lost 4 bases, with 13 bases between them. Per germline, CDR1 ENHRY and CDR2 SYGVKD. The chain uses TRBV10-3 and TRBJ1-2, with D perhaps TRBD1 (6 bases). This clonotype was sampled from a human donor in a cohort sampled during active COVID-19. Material for sequencing was peripheral blood. CDR3 residues: CATPDSFYGYTF. The CDR3 nucleotides read TGTGCCACGCCGGACAGCTTCTATGGCTACACCTTC.